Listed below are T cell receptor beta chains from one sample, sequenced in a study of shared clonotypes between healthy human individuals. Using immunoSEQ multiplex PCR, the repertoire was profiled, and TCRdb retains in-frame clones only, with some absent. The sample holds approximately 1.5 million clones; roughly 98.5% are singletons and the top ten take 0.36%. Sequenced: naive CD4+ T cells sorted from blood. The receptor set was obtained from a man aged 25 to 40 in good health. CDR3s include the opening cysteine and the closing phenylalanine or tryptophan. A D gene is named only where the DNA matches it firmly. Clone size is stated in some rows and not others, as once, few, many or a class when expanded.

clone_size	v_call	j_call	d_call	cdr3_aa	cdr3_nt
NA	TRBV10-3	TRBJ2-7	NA	CAIREAGADSYEQYF	TGTGCCATCAGGGAAGCGGGTGCGGACTCCTACGAGCAGTACTTC
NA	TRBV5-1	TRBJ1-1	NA	CASSHRDTLNTEAFF	TGCGCCAGCAGCCACCGGGACACCTTGAACACTGAAGCTTTCTTT
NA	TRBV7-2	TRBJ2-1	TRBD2	CASSTRLSLAVSSYNEQFF	TGTGCCAGCAGCACCCGGCTCTCTCTAGCGGTGAGCTCCTACAATGAGCAGTTCTTC
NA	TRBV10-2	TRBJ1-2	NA	CASSDQNYGYTF	TGCGCCAGCAGTGATCAGAACTATGGCTACACCTTC
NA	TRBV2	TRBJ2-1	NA	CASRGSTYNEQFF	TGTGCCAGCAGAGGAAGCACCTACAATGAGCAGTTCTTC
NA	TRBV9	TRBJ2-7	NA	CASSLNGFSSYEQYF	TGTGCCAGCAGCCTAAACGGATTCAGCTCCTACGAGCAGTACTTC
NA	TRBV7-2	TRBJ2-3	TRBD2	CASSRTSGGSTQYF	TGTGCCAGCAGCCGGACTAGCGGCGGGTCGACGCAGTATTTT
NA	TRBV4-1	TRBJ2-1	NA	CASSQGGALYNEQFF	TGCGCCAGCAGCCAAGGAGGGGCTCTCTACAATGAGCAGTTCTTC
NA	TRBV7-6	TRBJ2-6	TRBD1	CASSLSRPGQGSGANVLTF	TGTGCCAGCAGCTTAAGCCGGCCGGGACAGGGTTCTGGGGCCAACGTCCTGACTTTC
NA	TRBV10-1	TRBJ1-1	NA	CASRRLKDTEAFF	TGCGCCAGCAGAAGGCTGAAGGACACTGAAGCTTTCTTT
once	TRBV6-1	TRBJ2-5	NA	CASSLRLFQETQYF	TGTGCCAGCAGTCTACGACTATTCCAAGAGACCCAGTACTTC
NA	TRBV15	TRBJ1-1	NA	CATSRGANTEAFF	TGTGCCACCAGCAGAGGCGCGAACACTGAAGCTTTCTTT
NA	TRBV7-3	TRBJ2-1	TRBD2	CASTRTRVGSNEQFF	TGTGCCAGCACCAGGACTAGGGTTGGATCCAATGAGCAGTTCTTC
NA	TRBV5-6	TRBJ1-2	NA	CASSLPGTQPYGYTF	TGTGCCAGCAGCTTACCAGGGACCCAGCCCTATGGCTACACCTTC
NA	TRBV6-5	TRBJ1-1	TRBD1	CASSRDRRNTEAFF	TGTGCCAGCAGTCGGGACAGGAGAAACACTGAAGCTTTCTTT
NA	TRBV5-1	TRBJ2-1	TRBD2	CASSWGLAGVYNEQFF	TGCGCCAGCAGCTGGGGACTAGCGGGTGTATACAATGAGCAGTTCTTC
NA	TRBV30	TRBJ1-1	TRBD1	CAWTSGQGYVAFF	TGTGCCTGGACCTCGGGACAGGGGTATGTAGCTTTCTTT
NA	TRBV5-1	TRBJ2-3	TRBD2	CASSPGLAGSTDTQYF	TGCGCCAGCAGCCCAGGACTAGCGGGAAGCACAGATACGCAGTATTTT
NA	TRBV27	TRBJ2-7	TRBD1	CASSKGTGGPYEQYF	TGTGCCAGCAGTAAAGGGACAGGGGGTCCCTACGAGCAGTACTTC
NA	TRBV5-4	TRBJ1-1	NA	CASSLQVMNTEAFF	TGTGCCAGCAGCTTGCAGGTCATGAACACTGAAGCTTTCTTT
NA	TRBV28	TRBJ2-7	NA	CASRIANRDLGRDYEQYF	TGTGCCAGCAGGATTGCAAACAGGGACCTGGGGAGGGACTACGAGCAGTACTTC
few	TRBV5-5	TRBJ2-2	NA	CASSPNTGELFF	TGTGCCAGCAGCCCGAACACCGGGGAGCTGTTTTTT
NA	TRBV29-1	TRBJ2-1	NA	CSVPPFGEFF	TGCAGCGTTCCACCCTTTGGAGAGTTCTTC
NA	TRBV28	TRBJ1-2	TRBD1	CASSSRGQLYDTF	TGTGCCAGCAGTTCGCGGGGACAGCTCTACGACACCTTC
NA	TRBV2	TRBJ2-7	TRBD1	CASNRGYYEQYF	TGTGCCAGCAACAGGGGTTACTACGAGCAGTACTTC
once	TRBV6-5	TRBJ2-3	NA	CASSVPGAYTQYF	TGTGCCAGCAGTGTCCCGGGGGCGTATACGCAGTATTTT
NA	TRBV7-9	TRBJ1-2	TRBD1	CASSSSGTGGPANYGYTF	TGTGCCAGCAGCTCGTCCGGGACAGGGGGCCCCGCTAACTATGGCTACACCTTC
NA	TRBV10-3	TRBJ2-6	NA	CAISGGVRHSGANVLTF	TGTGCCATCAGTGGCGGGGTTAGGCACTCTGGGGCCAACGTCCTGACTTTC
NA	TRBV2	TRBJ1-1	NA	CASRPTNTEAFF	TGTGCCAGCAGACCCACGAACACTGAAGCTTTCTTT
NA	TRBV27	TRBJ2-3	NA	CASSLAESTDTQYF	TGTGCCAGCAGTTTGGCGGAAAGCACAGATACGCAGTATTTT
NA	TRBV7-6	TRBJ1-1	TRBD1	CASSYYRGRFGAEAFF	TGTGCCAGCAGCTACTACAGGGGGCGCTTCGGGGCTGAAGCTTTCTTT
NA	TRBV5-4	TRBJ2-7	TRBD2	CASSLAGGRYEQYF	TGTGCCAGCAGCTTAGCGGGAGGGAGATACGAGCAGTACTTC
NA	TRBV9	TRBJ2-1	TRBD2	CASSVEVAGIYNEQFF	TGTGCCAGCAGCGTAGAGGTAGCGGGAATCTACAATGAGCAGTTCTTC
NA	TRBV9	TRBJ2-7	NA	CASSEAPRGEQYF	TGTGCCAGCAGCGAGGCCCCTCGAGGAGAGCAGTACTTC
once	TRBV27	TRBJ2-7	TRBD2	CASSLGAGVRYEQYF	TGTGCCAGCAGTTTAGGAGCGGGAGTACGCTACGAGCAGTACTTC
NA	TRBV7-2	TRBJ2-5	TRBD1	CASSKGQGETQYF	TGTGCCAGCAGCAAGGGACAGGGAGAGACCCAGTACTTC
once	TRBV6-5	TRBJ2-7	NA	CASSYSLNYEQYF	TGTGCCAGCAGTTACTCGTTGAACTACGAGCAGTACTTC
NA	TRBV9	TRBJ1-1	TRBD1	CASSPDRGRLNTEAFF	TGTGCCAGCAGCCCAGACAGGGGGCGTCTGAACACTGAAGCTTTCTTT
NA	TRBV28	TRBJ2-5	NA	CASSFVSPSSQETQYF	TGTGCCAGCAGTTTCGTGTCACCAAGTAGTCAAGAGACCCAGTACTTC
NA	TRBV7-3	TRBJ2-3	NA	CASSLVKLGADTQYF	TGTGCCAGCAGCTTGGTTAAACTCGGCGCAGATACGCAGTATTTT
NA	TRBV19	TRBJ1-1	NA	CASSIAPTRMNTEAFF	TGTGCCAGTAGTATCGCCCCGACAAGGATGAACACTGAAGCTTTCTTT
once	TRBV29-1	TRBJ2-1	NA	CSVEDTGNSYNEQFF	TGCAGCGTTGAAGATACGGGCAATTCCTACAATGAGCAGTTCTTC
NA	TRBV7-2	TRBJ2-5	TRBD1	CASSFRQGASETQYF	TGTGCCAGCAGCTTCAGACAGGGCGCTTCAGAGACCCAGTACTTC
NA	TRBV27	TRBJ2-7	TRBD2	CASSSSGRAAYEQYF	TGTGCCAGCAGTTCTAGCGGGAGGGCCGCGTACGAGCAGTACTTC
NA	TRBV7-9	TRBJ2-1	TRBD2	CASSARTSSDEQFF	TGTGCCAGCAGCGCTCGGACTAGCAGCGATGAGCAGTTCTTC